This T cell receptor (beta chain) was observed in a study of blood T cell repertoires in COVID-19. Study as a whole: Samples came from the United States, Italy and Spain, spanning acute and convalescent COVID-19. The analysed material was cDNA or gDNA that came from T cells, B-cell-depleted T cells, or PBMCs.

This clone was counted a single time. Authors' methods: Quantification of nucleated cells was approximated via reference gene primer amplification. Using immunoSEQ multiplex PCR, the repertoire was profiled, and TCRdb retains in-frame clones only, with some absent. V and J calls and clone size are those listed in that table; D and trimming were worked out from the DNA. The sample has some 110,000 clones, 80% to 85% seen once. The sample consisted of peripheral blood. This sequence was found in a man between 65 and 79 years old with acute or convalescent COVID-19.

CDR3 DNA sequence: TGTGCCAGCAGCTTAGATCCTGTCCGCGGGCTATACAATGAGCAGTTCTTC. Amino acids: CASSLDPVRGLYNEQFF. J is TRBJ2-1 and V is TRBV11-3; TRBD2 is a possible D gene (5 bases). V shed 0 bases and J shed 4 bases, with 16 bases lying between them. This CDR3 is built from 17 residues. The V gene's germline CDR1 is SGHNT and CDR2 YENEEA. Using reference TRBV11-3 and TRBJ2-1 for the parts outside the CDR3, the full variable domain is EAGVVQSPRYKIIEKKQPVAFWCNPISGHNTLYWYLQNLGQGPELLIRYENEEAVDDSQLPKDRFSAERLKGVDSTLKIQPAELGDSAVYLCASSLDPVRGLYNEQFFGPGTRLTVL.